Below are 12 T cell receptor beta chains sequenced from a single sample in a study of T cell repertoires in cytomegalovirus infection. TCRdb processed the reads anew with MiXCR; each CDR3 protein has one entry. Of 450,000 to 650,000 distinct CDR3 sequences listed, approximately 25% are singletons. The specimen sequenced was PBMCs. Receptors were obtained from a human donor in good health (CMV status not recorded). Some clones in this sample may be carry-over from other donors' samples.

This clonotype has more than one count but fewer than ten. J is TRBJ2-1 and V is TRBV27, with 7 bases identical to TRBD2. The CDR3 runs to 15 residues. The V and J ends lost 5 bases and 8 bases, in that order; junction bases with no gene match: 12. Germline CDR1 is MNHEY and CDR2 is SMNVEV (reference sequence). The CDR3 loop is CASSTSGRVVDEQFF. The CDR3 region has the DNA TGTGCCAGCAGTACATCAGGGAGGGTGGTCGATGAGCAGTTCTTC.

The chain has TRBV24-1 and TRBJ2-1; TRBD2 matches at 9 bases. The CDR3 covers 16 residues. The V segment lost 0 bases and the J segment 9 bases; nucleotides outside the gene matches: 8. Germline CDR1 KGHDR, CDR2 SFDVKD. CDR3 sequence reads: CATSDLSAEREAEQFF. DNA for the CDR3: TGTGCCACCAGTGATTTGAGCGCGGAGCGGGAGGCTGAGCAGTTCTTC.

This clonotype was found many times. J is TRBJ1-5 and V is TRBV12-3 or TRBV12-4; 7 positions match TRBD1. This CDR3 region has 14 residues. Unmatched junction bases numbered 0, after V lost 2 bases and J lost 2 bases. As DNA, the CDR3 is TGTGCCAGCAGTTTACAGGGGGGCAATCAGCCCCAGCATTTT. Protein sequence: CASSLQGGNQPQHF.

In its sample, this clonotype was seen a few times. This rearrangement joins TRBV19 to TRBJ2-1; no reliable D call. CDR1 is LNHDA and CDR2 is SQIVND in the germline V gene (reference sequence). V lost 7 bases to trimming and J lost 1 base, with 20 bases between them. CDR3 length equals 17 residues. In nucleotides, the CDR3 is TGTGCCAGTAATAATAGGCCAGGCAAAGGTTCCTACAATGAGCAGTTCTTC. Translating gives CASNNRPGKGSYNEQFF.

The chain couples TRBV2 to TRBJ2-7; D is uncertain. CDR1 is SNHLY and CDR2 is FYNNEI in the germline V gene. CDR3 length equals 13 residues. Between the trimmed V and J ends, which lost 8 bases and 2 bases, there was a span of 13 bases. The CDR3 nucleotides are TGTGCCAGCTCCCCGAGGAAACCCTACGAGCAGTACTTC. Translated, it gives CASSPRKPYEQYF. The entire variable domain, with the rest obtained from reference TRBV2 and TRBJ2-7, is as follows: EPEVTQTPSHQVTQMGQEVILRCVPISNHLYFYWYRQILGQKVEFLVSFYNNEISEKSEIFDDQFSVERPDGSNFTLKIRSTKLEDSAMYFCASSPRKPYEQYFGPGTRLTVT.

This chain connects TRBV20-1 to TRBJ2-2, with D unclear. Germline V lookup: CDR1 DFQATT, CDR2 SNEGSKA (reference sequence). The CDR3 is made up of 15 amino acids. Trimming took 0 bases from V and 0 from J, leaving 8 bases between them. The CDR3 is CSARDAETNTGELFF. DNA for the CDR3: TGCAGTGCTAGAGATGCAGAGACGAACACCGGGGAGCTGTTTTTT.

This clonotype was observed a few times. The genes are TRBV6-1 and TRBJ1-5, with TRBD1 as a possible D gene (6 bases). The CDR3 sequence is 14 residues long. In germline, CDR1 is MNHNS, CDR2 SASEGT. Trimming left V 9 bases short and J 7 bases short, with 19 bases between. The CDR3 sequence: CASLGGGIGQPQHF. In DNA, the CDR3 is TGTGCCAGTCTTGGAGGGGGAATTGGCCAGCCCCAGCATTTT.

V gene TRBV7-6 combines with J gene TRBJ2-7; 10 bases match TRBD1. CDR1 SGHVS and CDR2 FNYEAQ come from the germline V gene. J was trimmed by 3 bases and V by 2 bases; bases with no gene match: 4. The CDR3 covers 15 residues. The CDR3 DNA is TGTGCCAGCAGCTTAAGGACAGGGGGAGACTACGAGCAGTACTTC. It translates to CASSLRTGGDYEQYF.

The genes are TRBV12-3 or TRBV12-4 and TRBJ1-1; the match to TRBD1 covers 10 bases. Unmatched junction bases numbered 6, after V lost 5 bases and J lost 0 bases. CDR3 length: 16 amino acids. CDR3 nucleotide sequence: TGTGCCAGCAGTAAGGGACAGGGGACCCTGAACACTGAAGCTTTCTTT. It specifies CASSKGQGTLNTEAFF.

This clonotype was detected once. The rearrangement joins TRBV6-6 to TRBJ1-1, with D uncertain. Trimming took 7 bases from V and 0 from J, leaving 18 bases between them. CDR3 length: 16 residues. Germline V gene lookup returns CDR1 MNHNY and CDR2 SVGAGI (reference sequence). The CDR3 loop is CASTPFVRLMNTEAFF. In DNA form, the CDR3 reads TGTGCCAGCACCCCCTTCGTACGCCTGATGAACACTGAAGCTTTCTTT.

The sample holds a few counts of this clonotype. The CDR3 DNA reads as TGTGCTAGTGGTCCGGGAAACACTGAAGCTTTCTTT. It yields the protein CASGPGNTEAFF. The rearrangement joins TRBV12-5 to TRBJ1-1; D not resolved. The CDR3 runs 12 residues. Trimming left V 5 bases short and J 2 bases short, with 6 bases between. From germline, CDR1 is LGHNT and CDR2 FRNRAP.

The chain recombines TRBV7-2 with TRBJ2-4; D is undetermined. The V and J ends lost 2 bases and 6 bases respectively, with 11 bases between them. CDR1 is SGHTA, CDR2 FQGNSA, per germline. The CDR3 is 14 residues long. DNA for the CDR3: TGTGCCAGCAGCTTACTTAGCTTGCGAAACATTCAGTACTTC. Protein: CASSLLSLRNIQYF. Complete variable domain (other parts from reference TRBV7-2 and TRBJ2-4): GAGVSQSPSNKVTEKGKDVELRCDPISGHTALYWYRQSLGQGLEFLIYFQGNSAPDKSGLPSDRFSAERTGGSVSTLTIQRTQQEDSAVYLCASSLLSLRNIQYFGAGTRLSVL.